This T cell receptor beta chain was found in a study of blood T cell repertoires in COVID-19. Across the study: Samples of COVID-19 (acute and convalescent) were obtained from the United States, Italy and Spain. The cDNA or gDNA used as material had been derived from T cells, B-cell-depleted T cells, or PBMCs.

This clone has a handful of counts. Other nucleotide sequences from this sample produce the same CDR3. Germline CDR1 MDHEN, CDR2 SYDVKM. Trimming took 6 bases from V and 4 from J, leaving 10 bases between them. The CDR3 runs 12 residues. As processed by the authors: From reference gene primer amplification, estimates of nucleated cell counts were derived. The repertoire was sequenced with immunoSEQ multiplex PCR; TCRdb's copy has only in-frame clones and lacks some. V and J calls and clone size come straight from that table; D and trimming were deduced from the DNA. The repertoire holds fewer than 150,000 clones, with 75% to 90% as singletons.

The material sequenced was peripheral blood. This clonotype was sampled from a woman aged 45-65 years with acute or convalescent COVID-19. This sequence joins TRBV28 and TRBJ2-7; D remains ambiguous. The CDR3 nucleotides are TGTGCCAGCAGCTTGAACCAGTACGAGCAGTACTTC. As protein: CASSLNQYEQYF.